The next 6 T cell receptor beta chains were all read from a single sample in a study of T-cell reconstitution after alpha-beta-depleted transplantation in children. A library of TCRbeta sequences, prepared with unique molecular identifiers, was generated. TCRdb re-called the PCR reads through MiXCR, storing one row per CDR3 protein. The sample yields thousands of distinct CDR3 sequences, under 7% seen once. Sequenced here: PBMCs, mostly from graft donor cells, sampled 180 days after TCRalphabeta/CD19-depleted stem cell transplant. These receptors originate from a child less than two years old who had a stem cell transplant for acute myeloid leukemia, so the T cells may come from the graft donor.

A few counts support this clonotype. The V call is TRBV28, the J call TRBJ2-1, with D unresolved. V was shortened by 8 bases and J by 6 bases, with 8 bases between the two germline ends. Germline V gene data show CDR1 as MDHEN and CDR2 as SYDVKM. The length of the CDR3 is 11 residues. The CDR3, as DNA: TGTGCCAGCGAAGTAGTCAATGAGCAGTTCTTC. Protein: CASEVVNEQFF.

This clonotype is judged medium-sized (0.01 to 0.1%). The CDR3: CATKGEFPDTQYF. The DNA of the CDR3 is TGTGCCACCAAGGGGGAGTTCCCAGATACGCAGTATTTT. The chain employs TRBV24-1 and TRBJ2-3, with D perhaps matching TRBD1 (6 bases). The ends were cut back, 8 bases at V and 4 bases at J, with 12 bases in the middle. CDR1 and CDR2 from the germline V gene are KGHDR and SFDVKD. CDR3 length: 13 amino acids.

Sample share makes this clonotype large. The chain joins TRBV20-1 to TRBJ2-7, with 7 nucleotides matching TRBD1. V lost 2 bases, J lost 3 bases, and 4 bases stayed unmatched. Looked up from germline, CDR1 is DFQATT and CDR2 is SNEGSKA (reference sequence). The CDR3 spans 13 residues. The CDR3, as DNA: TGCAGTGCTAGAAGACAGGGCCTCTACGAGCAGTACTTC. Its protein product is CSARRQGLYEQYF.

This clonotype occurred many times. The chain combines TRBV5-1 with TRBJ2-6, with a tentative D call TRBD1 (5 bases). V lost 0 bases to trimming and J lost 0 bases, with 7 bases between them. CDR1 and CDR2 (germline): SGHRS, YFSETQ. CDR3 length: 16 residues. The CDR3 region has the DNA TGCGCCAGCAGCTTGGGCAGGGACTCTGGGGCCAACGTCCTGACTTTC. Protein product: CASSLGRDSGANVLTF.

This clonotype was seen repeatedly, ten times or more. This chain connects TRBV12-3 or TRBV12-4 to TRBJ2-3, with 10 nucleotides matching TRBD2. The junction had 7 bases not matched to a gene; V was cut back by 6 bases and J by 4 bases. The CDR3 sequence is 15 residues long. CDR3 sequence: CASSPPSGSPDTQYF. The CDR3 nucleotides are TGTGCCAGCAGCCCCCCTAGCGGGAGTCCAGATACGCAGTATTTT.

This clonotype is termed medium-sized. The chain employs TRBV28 and TRBJ2-7, with D possibly being TRBD2 (6 bases). Germline V lookup: CDR1 MDHEN, CDR2 SYDVKM. The CDR3 contains 15 residues. V lost 2 bases to trimming and J lost 5 bases, with 16 bases between them. CDR3 in DNA: TGTGCCAGCAGTTTAACTAGCCAAGTTGAGGACGAGCAGTACTTC. Its protein product is CASSLTSQVEDEQYF.